These 15 T cell receptor beta chains originate from one sample sequenced in a study of blood T cell repertoires in COVID-19. The method was immunoSEQ multiplex PCR; TCRdb's version includes in-frame clones alone and lacks a portion of them. The sample shows more than 150,000 clones, more than 85% of them seen only once. The source material was peripheral blood. The receptor set was obtained from a man between 70 and 80 years old with active or convalescent COVID-19.

This chain joins TRBV29-1 and TRBJ1-4; a weak D match, TRBD1 (5 bases). The CDR3 sequence is 16 residues long. V was shortened by 7 bases and J by 0 bases, with 18 bases between the two germline ends. Germline values: CDR1 SQVTM, CDR2 ANQGSEA. The CDR3 spells CSAYLGRAATNEKLFF. In DNA form, the CDR3 reads TGCAGCGCCTACCTGGGGCGCGCGGCAACTAATGAAAAACTGTTTTTT.

The rearrangement joins TRBV5-1 to TRBJ1-5, with D unresolved. CDR1 SGHRS and CDR2 YFSETQ come from the germline V gene. V shed 0 bases and J shed 7 bases, with 11 bases lying between them. The CDR3 is made up of 14 amino acids. The CDR3 nucleotides are TGCGCCAGCAGCTTGGCGGGAATTGGCCAGCCCCAGCATTTT. This encodes CASSLAGIGQPQHF.

V and J are TRBV24-1 and TRBJ1-2; 7 bases match TRBD1. There are 12 residues in the CDR3. Unmatched junction bases numbered 3, after V lost 5 bases and J lost 7 bases. CDR1 is KGHDR and CDR2 is SFDVKD in the germline V gene. The CDR3 coding sequence is TGTGCCACCAGTGTCCAGGGGGGTGGCTACACCTTC. Residues: CATSVQGGGYTF.

V usage is TRBV10-3 and J usage is TRBJ1-5; 8 bases fit TRBD1. V lost 8 bases, J lost 2 bases, and 2 bases stayed unmatched. The CDR3 runs 13 residues. CDR1 ENHRY and CDR2 SYGVKD come from the germline V gene. CDR3 residues: CAIQDRGNQPQHF. The DNA of the CDR3 is TGTGCCATCCAGGACAGGGGCAATCAGCCCCAGCATTTT.

This clone showed up just once. V gene TRBV10-3 combines with J gene TRBJ1-1, with D perhaps TRBD1 (6 bases). The V gene lost 11 bases and the J gene lost 5 bases, with 18 bases spanning the gap. CDR1 ENHRY and CDR2 SYGVKD come from the germline V gene. CDR3 length: 13 amino acids. CDR3 sequence: CAPTGGARTEAFF. CDR3 in DNA: TGTGCCCCCACGGGGGGGGCGCGAACTGAAGCTTTCTTT.

The gene calls are TRBV9 and TRBJ2-3; TRBD2 aligns across 12 bases. CDR3 length equals 18 residues. V was clipped by 3 bases and J by 2 bases; unmatched bases: 10. Germline loops: CDR1 SGDLS, CDR2 YYNGEE. In DNA form, the CDR3 reads TGTGCCAGCAGCGCCGTACCGGGACTAGCGGGTCTCACAGATACGCAGTATTTT. Translated: CASSAVPGLAGLTDTQYF. Full variable domain (missing parts from reference TRBV9 and TRBJ2-3): DSGVTQTPKHLITATGQRVTLRCSPRSGDLSVYWYQQSLDQGLQFLIQYYNGEERAKGNILERFSAQQFPDLHSELNLSSLELGDSALYFCASSAVPGLAGLTDTQYFGPGTRLTVL.

V and J are TRBV6-1 and TRBJ1-1; D gene uncertain. With 3 bases removed from V and 2 bases from J, the gap between germline ends came to 7 bases. The CDR3 runs 13 residues. Germline-derived CDR1 and CDR2 are MNHNS and SASEGT. CDR3: CASSDGINTEAFF. CDR3 nucleotides: TGTGCCAGCAGTGACGGGATAAACACTGAAGCTTTCTTT.

The chain couples TRBV7-2 to TRBJ1-6; possibly TRBD1 for D (5 bases). V was cut by 2 bases and J by 10 bases, with 12 bases left in between. CDR3 size: 14 residues. Germline V gene lookup returns CDR1 SGHTA and CDR2 FQGNSA. The CDR3 DNA sequence: TGTGCCAGCAGCTTAATCAGGGATGGATCACCCCTCCACTTT. It codes for CASSLIRDGSPLHF.

The genes are TRBV28 and TRBJ2-7, with D hard to call. The CDR3 runs to 14 residues. Trimming left V 2 bases short and J 6 bases short, with 14 bases between. Germline V lookup: CDR1 MDHEN, CDR2 SYDVKM. DNA of the CDR3: TGTGCCAGCAGTTTAAAACCCACAGCCACCGAGCAGTACTTC. It is translated as CASSLKPTATEQYF.

The chain couples TRBV7-9 to TRBJ1-1, with 8 bases that match TRBD1. The CDR3 runs to 15 residues. The trim removed 8 bases at V and 4 bases at J, leaving 12 bases unmatched. The V gene's germline CDR1 is SEHNR and CDR2 FQNEAQ (reference sequence). Here the CDR3 reads CASDGRGLVGTEAFF. DNA for the CDR3: TGTGCCAGCGACGGCAGGGGGCTCGTGGGCACTGAAGCTTTCTTT.

The chain combines TRBV14 with TRBJ2-3; 8 nucleotides agree with TRBD2. The CDR3 length is 18 residues. CDR1 and CDR2 from the germline V gene are SGHDN and FVKESK. The V gene end was trimmed by 0 bases and the J gene end by 1 base; junction bases not matched to a gene: 9. CDR3 residues: CASSQDRLSGTGTDTQYF. CDR3 bases: TGTGCCAGCAGCCAAGATCGACTTAGCGGGACGGGCACAGATACGCAGTATTTT.

This clone has just one count. The chain couples TRBV9 to TRBJ1-5; no firm D call. Per germline, CDR1 SGDLS and CDR2 YYNGEE. The CDR3 is 15 amino acids. The V gene lost 0 bases and the J gene lost 0 bases, with 7 bases spanning the gap. CDR3 nucleotide sequence: TGTGCCAGCAGCGTAGGGTCGAGTAGCAATCAGCCCCAGCATTTT. Residues: CASSVGSSSNQPQHF.

In this sample, this clone turned up once. The J gene is TRBJ2-7, the V gene TRBV11-2; 10 bases are a match to TRBD2. Looked up from germline, CDR1 is SGHAT and CDR2 is FQNNGV. Trimming cost V 4 bases and J 6 bases; bases outside gene matches: 9. The CDR3 is made up of 15 amino acids. The CDR3 region has the DNA TGTGCCAGCAGCTCAGGACTAGCGGTACCCCTCGAGCAGTACTTC. Its translation: CASSSGLAVPLEQYF.

This chain links TRBV7-8 with TRBJ1-4; D is unclear. The V end lost 1 base, the J end lost 4 bases, and 7 bases lay between the germline ends. Germline CDR1 is SGHVS and CDR2 is FQNEAQ. The CDR3 extends over 14 amino acids. The CDR3 coding sequence is TGTGCCAGCAGCTTAGGCGGAATTAATGAAAAACTGTTTTTT. Its translation: CASSLGGINEKLFF.

The chain links TRBV4-3 to TRBJ1-1; possible D gene TRBD1, 6 bases. Germline CDR1 is LGHNA and CDR2 is YSLEER. Trimming took 3 bases from V and 7 from J, leaving 15 bases between them. The CDR3 runs to 14 residues. In DNA, the CDR3 is TGCGCCAGCAGCCAGGAGAGACAGGTTAGTGAAGCTTTCTTT. Its translation: CASSQERQVSEAFF.